This TCR beta chain was sequenced in a study of T cell changes during pregnancy in multiple sclerosis (dated by TCRdb to about 2019). For the wider study: The study looked at changes in the T cell repertoire across pregnancy in women with multiple sclerosis.

The CDR3, from cysteine to phenylalanine, totals 14 residues. CDR3 DNA only is kept here, 42 bases in frame from base 1. The germline V gene (reference sequence) supplies CDR1 SGHNT and CDR2 YYREEE. The germline V and J ends show losses of 5 bases and 4 bases respectively, and no gene match explains 4 bases of the junction. On this clone itself: This receptor's antigen is unknown. Base qualities are not provided; no much larger clone lies one nucleotide away.

Library creation used the immunoSEQ multiplex PCR assay. TCRdb took over this immuneACCESS table, retaining in-frame rearrangements with V and J assigned. Such tables are incomplete; in checked studies, under half of the missing clones stem from an unresolved V gene, and the remainder is unexplained. The sample table shows tens of thousands of clones, and about 90% are seen once. 0.85% to 0.95% of the sample lies in the top ten. The sequence came from a female donor in good health, enrolled as a control in a pregnancy study. The chain uses TRBV5-4 and TRBJ1-4; TRBD1 fits 8 bases in the junction. The starting material was peripheral blood, obtained in the first trimester of pregnancy. The CDR3 protein: CASRLTGDNEKLFF. The nucleotide sequence is given as TGTGCCAGCAGACTGACAGGGGATAATGAAAAACTGTTTTTT.